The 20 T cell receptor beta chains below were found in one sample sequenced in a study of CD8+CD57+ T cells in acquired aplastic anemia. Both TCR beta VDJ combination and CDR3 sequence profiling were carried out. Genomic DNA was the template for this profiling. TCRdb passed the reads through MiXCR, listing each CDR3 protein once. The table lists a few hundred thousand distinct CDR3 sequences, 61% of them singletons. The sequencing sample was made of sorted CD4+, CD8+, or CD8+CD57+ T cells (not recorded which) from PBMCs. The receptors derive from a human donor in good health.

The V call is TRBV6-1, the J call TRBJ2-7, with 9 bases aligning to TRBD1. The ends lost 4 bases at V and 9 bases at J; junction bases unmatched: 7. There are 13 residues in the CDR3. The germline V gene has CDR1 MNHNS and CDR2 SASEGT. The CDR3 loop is CASSGLQGAGQYF. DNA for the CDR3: TGTGCCAGCAGTGGGCTACAGGGGGCAGGGCAGTACTTC.

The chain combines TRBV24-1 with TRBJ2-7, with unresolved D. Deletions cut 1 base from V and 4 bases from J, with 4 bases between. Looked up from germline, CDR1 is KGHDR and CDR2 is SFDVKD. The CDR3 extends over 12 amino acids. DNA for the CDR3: TGTGCCACCAGTGATTTTGGGTACGAGCAGTACTTC. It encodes CATSDFGYEQYF.

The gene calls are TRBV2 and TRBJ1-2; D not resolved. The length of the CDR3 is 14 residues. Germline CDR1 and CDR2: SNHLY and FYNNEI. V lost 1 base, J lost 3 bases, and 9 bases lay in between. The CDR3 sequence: CASSEVYGDYGYTF. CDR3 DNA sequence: TGTGCCAGCAGTGAAGTGTACGGTGACTATGGCTACACCTTC.

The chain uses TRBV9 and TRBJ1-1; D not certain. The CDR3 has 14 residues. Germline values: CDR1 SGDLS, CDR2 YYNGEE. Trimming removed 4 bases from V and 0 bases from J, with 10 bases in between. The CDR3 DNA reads TGTGCCAGCAGCCCCCAGACGGTGAACACTGAAGCTTTCTTT. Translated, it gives CASSPQTVNTEAFF.

CDR3 sequence reads: CATSDPLGGSGGDTDTQYF. The CDR3, as DNA: TGTGCCACCAGTGATCCCCTTGGGGGTAGCGGGGGGGACACAGATACGCAGTATTTT. The chain employs TRBV24-1 and TRBJ2-3, with TRBD2 matching 11 bases. The CDR3 contains 19 residues. Germline CDR1 reads KGHDR; CDR2 reads SFDVKD. Trimming removed 3 bases from V and 2 bases from J; junction bases left unmatched: 12.

CDR3 sequence reads: CASSQGAEEQFF. The CDR3 DNA reads TGTGCCAGCAGCCAAGGAGCGGAGGAGCAGTTCTTC. The chain joins TRBV14 to TRBJ2-1, with D possibly matching TRBD2 (5 bases). This CDR3 comprises 12 residues. Per germline, CDR1 SGHDN and CDR2 FVKESK. Trimming pared 1 base from V and 10 bases from J, leaving 8 bases between.

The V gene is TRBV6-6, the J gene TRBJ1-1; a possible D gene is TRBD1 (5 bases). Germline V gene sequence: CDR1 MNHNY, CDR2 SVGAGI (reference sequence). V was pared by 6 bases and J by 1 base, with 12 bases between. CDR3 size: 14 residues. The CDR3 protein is CASSWQGSNTEAFF. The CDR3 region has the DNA TGTGCCAGCAGCTGGCAGGGATCGAACACTGAAGCTTTCTTT.

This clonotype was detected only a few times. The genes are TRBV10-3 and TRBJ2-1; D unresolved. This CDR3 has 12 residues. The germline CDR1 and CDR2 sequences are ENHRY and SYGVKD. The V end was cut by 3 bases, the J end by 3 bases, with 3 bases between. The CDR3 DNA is TGTGCCATCAGTGATTTCTACAATGAGCAGTTCTTC. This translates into CAISDFYNEQFF.

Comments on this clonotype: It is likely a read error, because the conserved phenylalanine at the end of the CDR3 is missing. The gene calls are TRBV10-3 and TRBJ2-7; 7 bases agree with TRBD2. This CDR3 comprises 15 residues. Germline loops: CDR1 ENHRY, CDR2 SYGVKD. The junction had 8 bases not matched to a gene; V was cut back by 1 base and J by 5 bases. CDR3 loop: CAISEWGRGADEQYL. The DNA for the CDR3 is TGTGCCATCAGTGAGTGGGGGAGGGGTGCGGACGAGCAGTACCTC.

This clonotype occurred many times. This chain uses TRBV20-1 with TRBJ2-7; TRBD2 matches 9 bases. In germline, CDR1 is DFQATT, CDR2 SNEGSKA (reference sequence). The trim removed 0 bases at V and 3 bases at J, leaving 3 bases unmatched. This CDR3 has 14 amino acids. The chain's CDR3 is CSARDSGGFYEQYF. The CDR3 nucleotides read TGCAGTGCTAGAGATAGCGGGGGATTCTACGAGCAGTACTTC.

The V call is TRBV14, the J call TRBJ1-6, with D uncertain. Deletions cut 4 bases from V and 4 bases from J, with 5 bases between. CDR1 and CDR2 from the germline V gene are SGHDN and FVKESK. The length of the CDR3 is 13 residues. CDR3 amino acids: CASSRRYNSPLHF. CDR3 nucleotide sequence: TGTGCCAGCAGCCGACGGTATAATTCACCCCTCCACTTT.

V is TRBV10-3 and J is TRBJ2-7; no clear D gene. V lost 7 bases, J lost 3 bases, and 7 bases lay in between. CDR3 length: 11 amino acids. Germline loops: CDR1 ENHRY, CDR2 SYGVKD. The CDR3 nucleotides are TGTGCCATCAATGACCTCTACGAGCAGTACTTC. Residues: CAINDLYEQYF.

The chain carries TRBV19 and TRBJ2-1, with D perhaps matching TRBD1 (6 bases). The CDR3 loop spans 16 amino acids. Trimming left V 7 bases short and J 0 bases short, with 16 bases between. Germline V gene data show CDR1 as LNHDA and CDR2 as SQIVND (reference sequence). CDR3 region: CASTQDSESSYNEQFF. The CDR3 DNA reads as TGTGCCAGTACTCAGGACAGCGAGAGCTCCTACAATGAGCAGTTCTTC.

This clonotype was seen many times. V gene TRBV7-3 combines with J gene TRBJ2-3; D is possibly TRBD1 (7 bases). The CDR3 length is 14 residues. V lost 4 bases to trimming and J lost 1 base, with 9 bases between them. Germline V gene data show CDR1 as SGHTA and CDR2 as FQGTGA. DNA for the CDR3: TGTGCCAGCAGCTCCAGGGGGGGCACAGATACGCAGTATTTT. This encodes CASSSRGGTDTQYF.

CDR3 in DNA: TGCAGTGCAACACCCTTCTACACCTTC. Amino acid sequence: CSATPFYTF. The chain is built from TRBV20-1 and TRBJ1-2; D gene uncertain. The V gene lost 6 bases and the J gene lost 10 bases, with 9 bases spanning the gap. Germline CDR1 DFQATT, CDR2 SNEGSKA (reference sequence). The CDR3 has 9 residues.

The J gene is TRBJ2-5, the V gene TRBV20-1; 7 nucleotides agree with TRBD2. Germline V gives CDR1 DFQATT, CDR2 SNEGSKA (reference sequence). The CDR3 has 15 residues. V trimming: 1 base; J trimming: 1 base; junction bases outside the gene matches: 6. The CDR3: CSARVNSGAQETQYF. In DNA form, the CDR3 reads TGCAGTGCTAGAGTTAACAGCGGGGCCCAAGAGACCCAGTACTTC.

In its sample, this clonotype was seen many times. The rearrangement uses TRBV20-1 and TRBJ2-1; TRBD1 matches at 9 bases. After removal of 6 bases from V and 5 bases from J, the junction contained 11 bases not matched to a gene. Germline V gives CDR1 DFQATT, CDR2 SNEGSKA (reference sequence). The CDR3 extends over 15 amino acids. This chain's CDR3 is CSALMVGQGHNEQFF. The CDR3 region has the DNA TGCAGTGCCTTGATGGTAGGACAGGGGCACAATGAGCAGTTCTTC.

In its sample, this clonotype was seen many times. In DNA, the CDR3 is TGTGCCAGCAGCGTCCTAGCGGGAGTTGAGCAGTACTTC. The encoded protein is CASSVLAGVEQYF. The gene calls are TRBV5-8 and TRBJ2-7, with 10 bases aligning to TRBD2. CDR3 length: 13 residues. J lost 7 bases, V lost 4 bases, and 5 bases had no gene match. Germline V gene lookup returns CDR1 SGHTS and CDR2 YDEGEE.

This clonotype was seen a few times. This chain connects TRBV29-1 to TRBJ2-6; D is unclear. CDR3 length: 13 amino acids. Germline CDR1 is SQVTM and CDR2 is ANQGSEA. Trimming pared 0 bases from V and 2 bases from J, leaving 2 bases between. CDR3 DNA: TGCAGCGTTGAAGATGCTGGGGCCAACGTCCTGACTTTC. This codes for CSVEDAGANVLTF.

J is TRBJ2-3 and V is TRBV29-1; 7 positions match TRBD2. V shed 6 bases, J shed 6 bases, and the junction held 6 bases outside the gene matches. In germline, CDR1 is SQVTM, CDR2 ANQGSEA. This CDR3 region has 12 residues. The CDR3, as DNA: TGCAGCGTCAAACTGACTAGCGATACGCAGTATTTT. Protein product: CSVKLTSDTQYF.